What follows are 28 T cell receptor beta chains derived from one specimen sequenced in a study of T cell therapy after organ transplantation. TCRdb's table, derived via immunoSEQ multiplex PCR, lists solely in-frame clones and lacks some. The sample contains 15,000 to 25,000 clones, about 81% of which appear only once. Time point meaning: 4-8 weeks after completion of therapy. No antigen has been assigned to these receptors. This specimen consisted of CD8+ T cells from blood, obtained after autologous CMV-specific T cell therapy. These TCRs come from a human patient who had received a solid organ transplant and had CMV disease. The graft donor may account for some of the T cells.

This clone was found once. J is TRBJ1-5 and V is TRBV7-9; D unresolved. Germline assignment: CDR1 SEHNR and CDR2 FQNEAQ (reference sequence). The CDR3 extends over 13 amino acids. With 1 base removed from V and 9 bases from J, the gap between germline ends came to 10 bases. The CDR3 DNA is TGTGCCAGCAGCTTAGGAGGGTCGGTGCCCCAGCATTTT. This encodes CASSLGGSVPQHF. Together with reference TRBV7-9 and TRBJ1-5, the CDR3 gives the full variable domain: DTGVSQNPRHKITKRGQNVTFRCDPISEHNRLYWYRQTLGQGPEFLTYFQNEAQLEKSRLLSDRFSAERPKGSFSTLEIQRTEQGDSAMYLCASSLGGSVPQHFGDGTRLSIL.

Only one count was recorded for this clone. V usage is TRBV15 and J usage is TRBJ2-7; 7 nucleotides match TRBD1. Germline V gene sequence: CDR1 LNHNV, CDR2 YYDKDF (reference sequence). The CDR3 is 14 amino acids. The V and J ends lost 5 bases and 0 bases, in that order; junction bases with no gene match: 4. The CDR3 is CATSLTGSSYEQYF. The CDR3 DNA follows: TGTGCCACCAGCTTGACAGGGAGCTCCTACGAGCAGTACTTC.

By share of the sample, this clone is large. This chain uses TRBV9 with TRBJ2-3; no clear D gene. CDR3 length: 14 amino acids. Germline CDR1 and CDR2: SGDLS and YYNGEE. With 3 bases removed from V and 0 bases from J, the gap between germline ends came to 8 bases. In DNA, the CDR3 is TGTGCCAGCAGCGGGTACCCTAGCACAGATACGCAGTATTTT. It is translated as CASSGYPSTDTQYF.

The chain links TRBV27 to TRBJ2-3; no firm D call. CDR3 size: 13 residues. Germline loops: CDR1 MNHEY, CDR2 SMNVEV (reference sequence). With 5 bases removed from V and 2 bases from J, the gap between germline ends came to 8 bases. The CDR3 reads CASSIAPTDTQYF. The CDR3 DNA reads TGTGCCAGCAGTATCGCACCCACAGATACGCAGTATTTT.

This clone turned up a few times. The chain employs TRBV13 and TRBJ1-1, with D uncertain. The length of the CDR3 is 11 residues. Per the germline V gene, CDR1 is PRHDT and CDR2 is FYEKMQ (reference sequence). With 11 bases removed from V and 2 bases from J, the gap between germline ends came to 9 bases. In DNA form, the CDR3 reads TGTGCCTGTAGGGCTAACACTGAAGCTTTCTTT. It specifies CACRANTEAFF.

This sequence joins TRBV11-1 and TRBJ1-2; the match to TRBD1 covers 8 bases. This CDR3 has 15 amino acids. Germline values: CDR1 SGHAT, CDR2 FQDESV (reference sequence). V shed 3 bases, J shed 0 bases, and the junction held 3 bases outside the gene matches. CDR3 amino acids: CASSLDRAPNYGYTF. CDR3 coding DNA: TGTGCCAGCAGCTTGGACAGGGCACCTAACTATGGCTACACCTTC.

CDR3 bases: TGTGCCAGTAGTATAGATAGCGGCTCTGGGGCCAACGTCCTGACTTTC. Translated: CASSIDSGSGANVLTF. This chain connects TRBV19 to TRBJ2-6; maybe TRBD2 (6 bases). V shed 0 bases and J shed 0 bases, with 6 bases lying between them. The CDR3 consists of 16 residues. Germline V gene data show CDR1 as LNHDA and CDR2 as SQIVND (reference sequence).

The chain uses TRBV28 and TRBJ2-2; 7 bases are shared with TRBD1. The CDR3 is 16 residues long. Germline V gene data show CDR1 as MDHEN and CDR2 as SYDVKM. Trimming cost V 5 bases and J 1 base; bases outside gene matches: 7. The CDR3 here is CASSLFWDRNTGELFF. The CDR3 DNA follows: TGTGCCAGCAGTCTTTTCTGGGACAGGAACACCGGGGAGCTGTTTTTT.

The CDR3 DNA sequence: TGTGCCTGGACCCGATTCGAGGTACACGCGAACACCGGGGAGCTGTTTTTT. Translation gives CAWTRFEVHANTGELFF. The chain couples TRBV30 to TRBJ2-2; D ambiguous. The V end was cut by 4 bases, the J end by 0 bases, with 18 bases between. Per the germline V gene, CDR1 is GTSNPN and CDR2 is SVGIG (reference sequence). The CDR3 has 17 amino acids. The whole variable domain, filled in from reference TRBV30 and TRBJ2-2, reads SQTIHQWPATLVQPVGSPLSLECTVEGTSNPNLYWYRQAAGRGLQLLFYSVGIGQISSEVPQNLSASRPQDRQFILSSKKLLLSDSGFYLCAWTRFEVHANTGELFFGEGSRLTVL.

The gene calls are TRBV13 and TRBJ2-1; 16 bases are a match to TRBD2. V trimming: 5 bases; J trimming: 8 bases; junction bases outside the gene matches: 18. Germline V gives CDR1 PRHDT, CDR2 FYEKMQ (reference sequence). The CDR3 covers 20 residues. This CDR3 reads CASSETPGLAGGKNGDEQFF. The CDR3 nucleotides are TGTGCCAGCAGCGAAACTCCGGGACTAGCGGGAGGGAAGAATGGGGATGAGCAGTTCTTC.

The chain links TRBV19 to TRBJ1-5; D not certain. CDR1 is LNHDA and CDR2 is SQIVND in the germline V gene (reference sequence). Trimming took 4 bases from V and 0 from J, leaving 13 bases between them. The CDR3 consists of 16 residues. This chain's CDR3 is CASSTTRHISNQPQHF. CDR3 bases: TGTGCCAGTAGTACAACTAGACACATTAGCAATCAGCCCCAGCATTTT.

This clone turned up a few times. CDR3 bases: TGTGCCAGCAGCTTAGGTTGGGGGGACAGATGGGGCGAGCAGTACTTC. It codes for CASSLGWGDRWGEQYF. The chain employs TRBV7-9 and TRBJ2-7, with D possibly being TRBD1 (7 bases). Germline values: CDR1 SEHNR, CDR2 FQNEAQ (reference sequence). The CDR3 spans 16 residues. V was clipped by 1 base and J by 6 bases, with 19 bases between them.

The chain carries TRBV6-5 and TRBJ2-1, with D unresolved. The CDR3 runs 13 residues. CDR1 MNHEY and CDR2 SVGAGI come from the germline V gene. V lost 2 bases, J lost 3 bases, and 5 bases lay in between. In DNA form, the CDR3 reads TGTGCCAGCAGTTACATGGGCTACAATGAGCAGTTCTTC. Its protein is CASSYMGYNEQFF.

V gene TRBV6-5 combines with J gene TRBJ1-3; D might be TRBD1 (6 bases). Trimming removed 4 bases at V and 0 bases at J, with 13 bases between. The CDR3 runs to 16 residues. In germline, CDR1 is MNHEY, CDR2 SVGAGI. The CDR3 sequence: CASSWGAGDSGNTIYF. CDR3 coding DNA: TGTGCCAGCAGTTGGGGGGCAGGGGACTCTGGAAACACCATATATTTT.

The V gene is TRBV5-1, the J gene TRBJ2-3; a weak D match, TRBD1 (5 bases). From germline, CDR1 is SGHRS and CDR2 YFSETQ. V was clipped by 1 base and J by 0 bases, with 15 bases between them. The CDR3 loop spans 17 amino acids. As DNA, the CDR3 is TGCGCCAGCAGCTTGTATAAGGGTCAGGGTAGCACAGATACGCAGTATTTT. Its protein product is CASSLYKGQGSTDTQYF.

This chain joins TRBV11-2 and TRBJ2-7, with D tentatively TRBD1 (5 bases). Germline CDR1 SGHAT, CDR2 FQNNGV. The V end was cut by 3 bases, the J end by 4 bases, with 7 bases between. The CDR3 loop spans 12 amino acids. The CDR3 nucleotides read TGTGCCAGCAGCTTCGCAGGGTACGAGCAGTACTTC. This encodes CASSFAGYEQYF.

This chain connects TRBV19 to TRBJ1-1; 7 nucleotides line up with TRBD1. The CDR3 extends over 13 amino acids. The V gene's germline CDR1 is LNHDA and CDR2 SQIVND (reference sequence). Trimming took 6 bases from V and 4 from J; bases not matched to a gene: 5. DNA of the CDR3: TGTGCCAGTAGACTCACAGGGGTCACTGAAGCTTTCTTT. Protein: CASRLTGVTEAFF. The full variable domain, with the rest looked up from reference TRBV19 and TRBJ1-1, is DGGITQSPKYLFRKEGQNVTLSCEQNLNHDAMYWYRQDPGQGLRLIYYSQIVNDFQKGDIAEGYSVSREKKESFPLTVTSAQKNPTAFYLCASRLTGVTEAFFGQGTRLTVV.

The genes are TRBV4-1 and TRBJ2-7; TRBD1 matches 8 bases. This CDR3 contains 14 residues. The trim removed 1 base at V and 5 bases at J, leaving 4 bases unmatched. Per the germline V gene, CDR1 is MGHRA and CDR2 is YSYEKL. DNA of the CDR3: TGCGCCAGCAGCCAAGGGCAGGGGGCTAACGAGCAGTACTTC. Protein: CASSQGQGANEQYF.

This chain joins TRBV5-4 and TRBJ1-1; D possibly corresponds to TRBD1 (5 bases). V was trimmed by 7 bases and J by 8 bases, leaving 6 bases between them. CDR1 is SGHNT and CDR2 is YYREEE in the germline V gene (reference sequence). The CDR3 covers 9 residues. The CDR3 sequence is CASGDEAFF. CDR3 sequence (DNA): TGTGCCAGCGGGGACGAAGCTTTCTTT.

The J gene is TRBJ2-7, the V gene TRBV2; 10 bases are a match to TRBD1. This CDR3 has 14 residues. The germline V gene has CDR1 SNHLY and CDR2 FYNNEI. The ends lost 6 bases at V and 6 bases at J; junction bases unmatched: 8. The CDR3 nucleotides read TGTGCCAGCAGCCTGACAGGGGGCAAGCCCGAGCAGTACTTC. Protein product: CASSLTGGKPEQYF.

The V call is TRBV5-1, the J call TRBJ2-7; 7 positions match TRBD1. V shed 2 bases, J shed 2 bases, and the junction held 7 bases outside the gene matches. CDR1 is SGHRS and CDR2 is YFSETQ in the germline V gene. The length of the CDR3 is 15 residues. The CDR3 DNA sequence: TGCGCCAGCAGCTTAGACCGGGACAGACCCTACGAGCAGTACTTC. It yields the protein CASSLDRDRPYEQYF.

V gene TRBV9 combines with J gene TRBJ2-5; the D gene is possibly TRBD1 (6 bases). This CDR3 is 14 amino acids long. The germline V and J ends were trimmed by 3 bases and 2 bases, with 11 bases remaining between them. CDR1 SGDLS and CDR2 YYNGEE come from the germline V gene. DNA of the CDR3: TGTGCCAGCAGCGAAGGGGGAATACAAGAGACCCAGTACTTC. Its protein product is CASSEGGIQETQYF.

In nucleotides, the CDR3 is TGTGCTAGTGGTTTCTCGCGAGCGGGAGAATCGGGTGAGCAGTTCTTC. Translation: CASGFSRAGESGEQFF. The chain recombines TRBV12-5 with TRBJ2-1, with 8 positions matching TRBD2. The junction had 13 bases not matched to a gene; V was cut back by 3 bases and J by 9 bases. The CDR3 is 16 residues long. Germline lookup yields CDR1 LGHNT and CDR2 FRNRAP. The complete variable domain, with remaining parts taken from reference TRBV12-5 and TRBJ2-1, reads DARVTQTPRHKVTEMGQEVTMRCQPILGHNTVFWYRQTMMQGLELLAYFRNRAPLDDSGMPKDRFSAEMPDATLATLKIQPSEPRDSAVYFCASGFSRAGESGEQFFGPGTRLTVL.

This clone was found a few times. The genes are TRBV27 and TRBJ1-2; 7 nucleotides agree with TRBD1. With V trimmed by 6 bases and J by 4 bases, 8 bases remained unmatched. Germline V gene data show CDR1 as MNHEY and CDR2 as SMNVEV (reference sequence). CDR3 length equals 14 residues. CDR3 in DNA: TGTGCCAGCAGCTCAGGGGGTCATGGCTATGGCTACACCTTC. Translated, it gives CASSSGGHGYGYTF.

A remark on this clone: Other DNA sequences in this sample translate to the same CDR3. The chain combines TRBV4-2 with TRBJ2-3; TRBD2 aligns across 12 bases. V was clipped by 0 bases and J by 3 bases; unmatched bases: 1. The CDR3 has 16 residues. Germline CDR1 and CDR2: LGHNA and YNFKEQ. The CDR3 spells CASSQDLAGGTDTQYF. As DNA, the CDR3 is TGTGCCAGCAGCCAAGATCTAGCGGGGGGGACAGATACGCAGTATTTT.

This rearrangement joins TRBV13 to TRBJ2-5; the D is unclear. Germline loops: CDR1 PRHDT, CDR2 FYEKMQ (reference sequence). This CDR3 comprises 13 residues. The V end was cut by 5 bases, the J end by 4 bases, with 11 bases between. This CDR3 reads CASSPRVGETQYF. The CDR3 nucleotides read TGTGCCAGCAGCCCTAGAGTGGGAGAGACCCAGTACTTC.

This clone is a singleton in its sample. The V call is TRBV19, the J call TRBJ1-4; 8 bases are shared with TRBD1. The V gene's germline CDR1 is LNHDA and CDR2 SQIVND (reference sequence). V lost 4 bases, J lost 1 base, and 11 bases stayed unmatched. The CDR3 length is 18 residues. The CDR3 loop reads CASSTQGQGRGTNEKLFF. The CDR3, as DNA: TGTGCCAGTAGTACACAAGGACAGGGAAGGGGAACTAATGAAAAACTGTTTTTT.

The chain carries TRBV6-4 and TRBJ2-5; TRBD2 matches at 9 bases. The V gene's germline CDR1 is MRHNA and CDR2 SNTAGT. CDR3 size: 15 residues. V was clipped by 4 bases and J by 0 bases; unmatched bases: 3. The CDR3 DNA is TGTGCCAGCAGTGCATTAGCGGGAGACCAAGAGACCCAGTACTTC. It translates to CASSALAGDQETQYF.